The entry below gives a single TCR beta chain sequence along with its context. The data derive from a study of shared clonotypes between healthy human individuals. Study context: Donors were two women and three men aged 18 to 49.

Sequencing was at deep level. Each PCR replicate from the sorted subsets contained about 180 ng DNA, which is 25,000 to 30,000 T cell genomes. Using immunoSEQ multiplex PCR, the repertoire was profiled, and TCRdb retains in-frame clones only, with some absent. Here the sample spans around 600,000 clones, roughly 95% being singletons. Naive CD8 cells, CD45RO-negative and positively selected for CCR7, excluded terminally differentiated effector memory CD45RA+ cells. Germline CDR1 and CDR2: SGHRS and YFSETQ. Trimming took 4 bases from V and 4 from J; bases not matched to a gene: 10. The CDR3 spans 16 residues.

This TCR was sampled from a young woman in good health. The sample consisted of naive CD8+ T cells sorted from blood. This chain joins TRBV5-1 and TRBJ1-1; TRBD1 matches 10 bases. This CDR3 is CASSIRDRGFITEAFF. DNA for the CDR3: TGCGCCAGCAGCATCCGGGACAGGGGTTTTATCACTGAAGCTTTCTTT.